This paragraph reports one T cell receptor beta chain. These data originate in a study of blood T cell repertoires in COVID-19. Study in general: There were acute and convalescent COVID-19 samples, and they came from the United States, Italy and Spain.

Per the original data handling: Cell counts per sample came from amplifying reference gene primers. Libraries were prepared by immunoSEQ multiplex PCR; TCRdb keeps only in-frame clonotypes and omits some of them. The DNA gave D and trimming, while V, J and clone size come from that table. The sample lists about 180,000 clones, around 88% occurring once. V lost 5 bases and J lost 1, with 12 bases in between. The CDR3 extends over 14 amino acids. Looked up from germline, CDR1 is SGHRS and CDR2 is YFSETQ. The clonotype was recovered from a woman in her 30s with acute or convalescent COVID-19. Sequenced: peripheral blood. This chain joins TRBV5-1 and TRBJ2-5; perhaps TRBD2 as D (5 bases). DNA of the CDR3: TGCGCCAGCAGTGCGAGAGGGCCCCAAGAGACCCAGTACTTC. Translation gives CASSARGPQETQYF.